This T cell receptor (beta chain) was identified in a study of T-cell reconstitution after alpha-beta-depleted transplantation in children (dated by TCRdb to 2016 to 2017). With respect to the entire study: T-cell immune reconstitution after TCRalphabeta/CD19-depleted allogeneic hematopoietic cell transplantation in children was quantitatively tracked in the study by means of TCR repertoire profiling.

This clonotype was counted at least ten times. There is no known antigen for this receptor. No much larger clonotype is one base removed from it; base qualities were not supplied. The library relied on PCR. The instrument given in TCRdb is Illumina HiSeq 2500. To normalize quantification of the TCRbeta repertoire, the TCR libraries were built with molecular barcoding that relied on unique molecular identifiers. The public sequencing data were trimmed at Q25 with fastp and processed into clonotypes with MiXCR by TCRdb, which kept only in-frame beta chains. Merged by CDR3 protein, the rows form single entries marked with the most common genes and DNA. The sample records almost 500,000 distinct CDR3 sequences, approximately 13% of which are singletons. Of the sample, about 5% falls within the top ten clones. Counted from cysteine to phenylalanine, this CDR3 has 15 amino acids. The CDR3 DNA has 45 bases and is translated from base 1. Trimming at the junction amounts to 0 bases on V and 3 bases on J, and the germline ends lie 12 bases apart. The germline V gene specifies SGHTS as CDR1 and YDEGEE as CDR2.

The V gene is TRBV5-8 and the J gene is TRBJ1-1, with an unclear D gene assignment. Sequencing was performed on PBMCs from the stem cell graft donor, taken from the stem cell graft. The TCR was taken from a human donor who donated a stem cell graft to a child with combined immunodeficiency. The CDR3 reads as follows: CASSLDPDSDTEAFF. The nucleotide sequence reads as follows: TGTGCCAGCAGCTTGGATCCCGATTCCGACACTGAAGCTTTCTTT.